This passage covers 21 T cell receptor beta chains from one sample sequenced in a study of identical twins. MiXCR, applied by TCRdb to the 5' RACE reads, yields one record per CDR3 protein. The sample carries 500,000 or so distinct CDR3 sequences, roughly an eighth recorded once. The data also belong to a second study, concerning yellow fever vaccine responses in identical twins.

Sequencing input: CD4+ T cells sorted from blood. These TCRs come from a woman under 30 in good health.

This clonotype was seen a handful of times. This sequence joins TRBV3-1 and TRBJ2-5; unclear D gene. CDR3 length: 12 amino acids. From germline, CDR1 is LGHDT and CDR2 YNNKEL (reference sequence). The germline V and J ends were trimmed by 3 bases and 5 bases, with 7 bases remaining between them. CDR3 bases: TGTGCCAGCAGCCAGTTCGGGGAGACCCAGTACTTC. Its translation: CASSQFGETQYF.

This clonotype was seen a few times. The chain uses TRBV4-2 and TRBJ2-2; D may correspond to TRBD1 or TRBD2 (5 bases each). The CDR3 runs 16 residues. The V gene's germline CDR1 is LGHNA and CDR2 YNFKEQ. Deletions cut 3 bases from V and 6 bases from J, with 17 bases between. This CDR3 is CASSQGVGTDAGELFF. CDR3 sequence (DNA): TGTGCCAGCAGCCAGGGGGTTGGGACCGACGCCGGGGAGCTGTTTTTT.

This clonotype was seen more than once but under ten times. The chain uses TRBV3-1 and TRBJ2-2; the D gene is possibly TRBD2 (5 bases). V was shortened by 2 bases and J by 5 bases, with 15 bases between the two germline ends. Germline CDR1 and CDR2: LGHDT and YNNKEL (reference sequence). This CDR3 has 16 residues. This CDR3 is CASSQRVTSGTGELFF. The CDR3, as DNA: TGTGCCAGCAGCCAACGAGTAACATCGGGGACCGGGGAGCTGTTTTTT.

This clonotype appeared a single time. The rearrangement uses TRBV2 and TRBJ2-1, with TRBD2 matching over 11 bases. This CDR3 spans 18 amino acids. Trimming removed 7 bases from V and 7 bases from J; junction bases left unmatched: 18. Germline assignment: CDR1 SNHLY and CDR2 FYNNEI. As DNA, the CDR3 is TGTGCCAGCACTCGCTCGACTAGCGGGACACTCAAGAGGAATGAGCAGTTCTTC. It translates to CASTRSTSGTLKRNEQFF.

This clonotype was seen more than once but under ten times. J is TRBJ1-1 and V is TRBV3-1; the D gene is possibly TRBD1 (6 bases). This CDR3 is 17 amino acids long. V was trimmed by 4 bases and J by 0 bases, leaving 18 bases between them. CDR1 is LGHDT, CDR2 YNNKEL, per germline (reference sequence). CDR3 region: CASSLGPRTDMNTEAFF. The CDR3 coding sequence is TGTGCCAGCAGCCTAGGGCCCCGGACAGATATGAACACTGAAGCTTTCTTT.

The gene calls are TRBV29-1 and TRBJ2-7; TRBD1 or TRBD2 may be the D gene (5 bases each). Germline-derived CDR1 and CDR2 are SQVTM and ANQGSEA. This CDR3 contains 13 residues. V lost 7 bases to trimming and J lost 2 bases, with 15 bases between them. Here the CDR3 reads CSAIGPGPYEQYF. CDR3 nucleotides: TGCAGCGCGATAGGGCCGGGGCCCTACGAGCAGTACTTC.

The chain combines TRBV27 with TRBJ1-5; D may be TRBD1 (5 bases). V lost 3 bases, J lost 0 bases, and 15 bases lay in between. CDR1 and CDR2 from the germline V gene are MNHEY and SMNVEV (reference sequence). This CDR3 has 17 residues. The CDR3 spells CASSFYRGTNSNQPQHF. CDR3 nucleotide sequence: TGTGCCAGCAGTTTCTATCGGGGGACTAATAGCAATCAGCCCCAGCATTTT.

Only a few counts were recorded for this clonotype. The gene calls are TRBV5-6 and TRBJ2-3; 9 bases agree with TRBD2. This CDR3 is 17 amino acids long. CDR1 is SGHDT, CDR2 YYEEEE, per germline. The V segment lost 0 bases and the J segment 5 bases; nucleotides outside the gene matches: 10. The CDR3 coding sequence is TGTGCCAGCAGCTTGGTTTTGGGGGTAGCGGGAGAAGATACGCAGTATTTT. Its translation: CASSLVLGVAGEDTQYF.

This clonotype occurred many times. The V and J genes are TRBV12-3 or TRBV12-4 and TRBJ2-5, with 12 bases that match TRBD2. V lost 3 bases and J lost 5; bases outside the gene matches: 4. This CDR3 region has 15 residues. This chain's CDR3 is CASSLLAGGPETQYF. The CDR3 DNA sequence: TGTGCCAGCAGTTTGCTAGCGGGAGGGCCGGAGACCCAGTACTTC.

This clonotype was observed at least ten times. The chain uses TRBV24-1 and TRBJ2-1, with D unresolved. Looked up from germline, CDR1 is KGHDR and CDR2 is SFDVKD. V was clipped by 4 bases and J by 0 bases, with 12 bases between them. The length of the CDR3 is 16 residues. CDR3 in amino acids: CATSEPLHHSYNEQFF. CDR3 sequence (DNA): TGTGCCACCAGTGAACCCTTACACCACTCCTACAATGAGCAGTTCTTC.

This clonotype occurred a few times. The V call is TRBV6-1, the J call TRBJ1-3; perhaps TRBD1 as D (6 bases). V lost 5 bases to trimming and J lost 6 bases, with 14 bases between them. Germline V lookup: CDR1 MNHNS, CDR2 SASEGT. This CDR3 spans 14 amino acids. The CDR3 region has the DNA TGTGCCAGCAGTACAACAGGGAGCGCAAACACCATATATTTT. Translating it yields CASSTTGSANTIYF.

This rearrangement joins TRBV11-1 to TRBJ2-1, with D tentatively TRBD1 or TRBD2 (5 bases each). The CDR3 covers 16 residues. V lost 5 bases, J lost 2 bases, and 16 bases lay in between. Germline CDR1 is SGHAT and CDR2 is FQDESV (reference sequence). The CDR3 nucleotides read TGTGCCAGCAGCACAAGGGACGGCCAGACCTACAATGAGCAGTTCTTC. Translating gives CASSTRDGQTYNEQFF. The entire variable domain, with the rest obtained from reference TRBV11-1 and TRBJ2-1, is as follows: EAEVAQSPRYKITEKSQAVAFWCDPISGHATLYWYRQILGQGPELLVQFQDESVVDDSQLPKDRFSAERLKGVDSTLKIQPAELGDSAMYLCASSTRDGQTYNEQFFGPGTRLTVL.

The sample holds a few counts of this clonotype. The chain has TRBV3-1 and TRBJ2-7; D call uncertain. This CDR3 region has 13 residues. V dropped 3 bases and J dropped 0 bases, with 6 bases sitting between them. Looked up from germline, CDR1 is LGHDT and CDR2 is YNNKEL (reference sequence). The CDR3 loop is CASSHQSSYEQYF. CDR3 DNA sequence: TGTGCCAGCAGCCATCAGAGCTCCTACGAGCAGTACTTC.

This clonotype occurred a few times. The chain recombines TRBV28 with TRBJ2-1; TRBD1 matches 7 bases. This CDR3 comprises 17 residues. The germline gives CDR1 MDHEN, CDR2 SYDVKM. V lost 3 bases, J lost 0 bases, and 8 bases stayed unmatched. The CDR3 sequence: CASSFSTGASSYNEQFF. CDR3 nucleotide sequence: TGTGCCAGCAGTTTCAGTACAGGGGCAAGCTCCTACAATGAGCAGTTCTTC.

On this clonotype: A much larger clone lies a single base off, so this may be a read error. In DNA, the CDR3 is TGTGCCAGCAGTTCGGGACTAGCGGACTACAATGAGCAGTTCTTC. Translated: CASSSGLADYNEQFF. This chain links TRBV12-3 or TRBV12-4 with TRBJ2-1; 11 positions match TRBD2. The V and J ends lost 4 bases and 3 bases, in that order; junction bases with no gene match: 2. The CDR3 is 15 residues long.

This clonotype was seen repeatedly, ten times or more. V is TRBV15 and J is TRBJ2-4, with unresolved D. Trimming took off 0 bases at V and 0 bases at J, with 6 bases between the two ends. Germline-derived CDR1 and CDR2 are LNHNV and YYDKDF (reference sequence). This CDR3 has 15 amino acids. The CDR3 sequence: CATSRDWTAKNIQYF. CDR3 DNA sequence: TGTGCCACCAGCAGAGATTGGACAGCCAAAAACATTCAGTACTTC. The full variable domain, rest sourced from reference TRBV15 and TRBJ2-4, is DAMVIQNPRYQVTQFGKPVTLSCSQTLNHNVMYWYQQKSSQAPKLLFHYYDKDFNNEADTPDNFQSRRPNTSFCFLDIRSPGLGDTAMYLCATSRDWTAKNIQYFGAGTRLSVL.

This chain joins TRBV7-9 and TRBJ2-3; the D gene is possibly TRBD1 (6 bases). The CDR3 covers 13 residues. CDR1 and CDR2 from the germline V gene are SEHNR and FQNEAQ (reference sequence). V lost 9 bases and J lost 4, with 14 bases in between. CDR3 loop: CASQGPVADTQYF. The CDR3 DNA follows: TGTGCCAGTCAGGGGCCGGTTGCAGATACGCAGTATTTT.

The chain employs TRBV29-1 and TRBJ1-2; TRBD1 matches 9 bases. With V trimmed by 7 bases and J by 14 bases, 17 bases remained unmatched. The germline V gene encodes CDR1 SQVTM and CDR2 ANQGSEA. The CDR3 is 13 amino acids. CDR3 bases: TGCAGCGCCGCCGGGGACAGGGTTATGGTGGGGACCTTC. Translating gives CSAAGDRVMVGTF.

The table lists this clonotype with a few counts. The chain carries TRBV20-1 and TRBJ2-3; 10 bases match TRBD1. This CDR3 is built from 14 residues. Germline assignment: CDR1 DFQATT and CDR2 SNEGSKA (reference sequence). V was clipped by 2 bases and J by 3 bases; unmatched bases: 2. The CDR3 coding sequence is TGCAGTGCTAGATCGGACAGGGGGACAGATACGCAGTATTTT. Translated: CSARSDRGTDTQYF.

This clonotype showed up just a few times. The chain uses TRBV10-3 and TRBJ2-1, with a possible D match to TRBD2 (6 bases). The CDR3 contains 14 residues. Germline V gene lookup returns CDR1 ENHRY and CDR2 SYGVKD. With 4 bases removed from V and 3 bases from J, the gap between germline ends came to 10 bases. The CDR3 loop reads CAISVGGNYNEQFF. CDR3 in DNA: TGTGCCATCAGTGTAGGAGGGAACTACAATGAGCAGTTCTTC.

This clonotype was counted a few times. The CDR3 coding sequence is TGTGCCAGCAGCTCGGGGATAGCGGGGTCCTACGAGCAGTACTTC. This sequence encodes CASSSGIAGSYEQYF. The chain has TRBV7-2 and TRBJ2-7; 8 nucleotides match TRBD2. The CDR3 is 15 residues long. V shed 4 bases and J 1 base; nucleotides not matched to a gene: 6. Germline V gene data show CDR1 as SGHTA and CDR2 as FQGNSA.